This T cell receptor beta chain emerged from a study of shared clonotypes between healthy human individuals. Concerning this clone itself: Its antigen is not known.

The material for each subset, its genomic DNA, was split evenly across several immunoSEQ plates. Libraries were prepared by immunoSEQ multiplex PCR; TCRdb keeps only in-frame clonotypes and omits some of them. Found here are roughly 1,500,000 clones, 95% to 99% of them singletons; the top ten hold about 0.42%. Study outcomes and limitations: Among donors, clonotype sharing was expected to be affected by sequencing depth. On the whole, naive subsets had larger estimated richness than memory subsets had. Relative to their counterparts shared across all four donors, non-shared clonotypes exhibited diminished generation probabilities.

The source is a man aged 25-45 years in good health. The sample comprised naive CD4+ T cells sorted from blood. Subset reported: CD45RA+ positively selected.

In DNA, the CDR3 is TGTGCCAGCACCCTTCGGACAAGGAACACTGAAGCTTTCTTT. Translating gives CASTLRTRNTEAFF. The chain is built from TRBV5-6 and TRBJ1-1; TRBD1 might be the D (5 bases). Germline V gives CDR1 SGHDT, CDR2 YYEEEE. CDR3 size: 14 residues. V was cut by 6 bases and J by 1 base, with 13 bases left in between.